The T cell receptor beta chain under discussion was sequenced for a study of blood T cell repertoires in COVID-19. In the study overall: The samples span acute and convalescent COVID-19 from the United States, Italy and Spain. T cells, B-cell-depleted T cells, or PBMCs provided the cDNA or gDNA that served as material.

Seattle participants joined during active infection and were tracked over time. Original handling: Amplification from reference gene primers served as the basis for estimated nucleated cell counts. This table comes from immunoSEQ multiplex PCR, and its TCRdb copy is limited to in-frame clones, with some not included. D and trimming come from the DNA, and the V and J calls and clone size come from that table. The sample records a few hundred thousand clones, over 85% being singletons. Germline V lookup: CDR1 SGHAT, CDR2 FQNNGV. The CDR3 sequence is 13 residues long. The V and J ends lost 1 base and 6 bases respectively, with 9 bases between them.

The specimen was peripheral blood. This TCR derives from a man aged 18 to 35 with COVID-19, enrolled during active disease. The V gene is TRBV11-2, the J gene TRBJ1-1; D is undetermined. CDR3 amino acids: CASSLVIFSEAFF. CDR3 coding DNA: TGTGCCAGCAGCTTAGTTATATTTTCTGAAGCTTTCTTT.